The 19 T cell receptor beta chains in this list originate from one sample, sequenced in a study of CD8 T cells in Susac syndrome. RNA was extracted with the RNeasy kit, and a quantity of roughly 0.5 to 1 ug was reverse transcribed using random hexamers. TCRdb re-called the immunoSEQ multiplex PCR reads with MiXCR, one entry per CDR3 protein. This sample carries about 210,000 distinct CDR3 sequences, approximately 95% of them seen once, and the ten largest clones take 0.095%. Sequenced material: CD4+ T cells from PBMCs. The receptors were sampled from a human donor with multiple sclerosis.

This chain connects TRBV29-1 to TRBJ1-1, with 8 bases identical to TRBD1. The germline V gene has CDR1 SQVTM and CDR2 ANQGSEA. This CDR3 comprises 13 residues. The trim removed 7 bases at V and 1 base at J, leaving 5 bases unmatched. DNA for the CDR3: TGCAGCGGGAACAGGGGGAGGAACACTGAAGCTTTCTTT. Translated: CSGNRGRNTEAFF.

CDR3 region: CSAEGANQPQHF. The CDR3 DNA reads TGCAGTGCAGAGGGCGCAAATCAGCCCCAGCATTTT. The chain uses TRBV20-1 and TRBJ1-5; D gene unclear. The CDR3 length is 12 residues. Germline V gives CDR1 DFQATT, CDR2 SNEGSKA (reference sequence). The germline V and J ends were trimmed by 6 bases and 4 bases, with 10 bases remaining between them.

The chain has TRBV7-9 and TRBJ1-2; no firm D call. The CDR3 extends over 11 amino acids. Trimming pared 8 bases from V and 2 bases from J, leaving 6 bases between. Per the germline V gene, CDR1 is SEHNR and CDR2 is FQNEAQ (reference sequence). This CDR3 reads CASDENYGYTF. The CDR3 DNA reads as TGTGCCAGCGATGAAAACTATGGCTACACCTTC.

The genes are TRBV6-5 and TRBJ1-4; D is undetermined. Germline lookup yields CDR1 MNHEY and CDR2 SVGAGI. The CDR3 consists of 14 residues. The V gene lost 0 bases and the J gene lost 8 bases, with 10 bases spanning the gap. The CDR3 DNA sequence: TGTGCCAGCAGTTACTCCGTGGGCCAGGAAAAACTGTTTTTT. This sequence encodes CASSYSVGQEKLFF.

The chain couples TRBV27 to TRBJ2-1; TRBD2 matches at 12 bases. The CDR3 consists of 15 residues. The ends lost 5 bases at V and 9 bases at J; junction bases unmatched: 8. Per germline, CDR1 MNHEY and CDR2 SMNVEV (reference sequence). The CDR3 loop is CASSTRLAGAGEQFF. The CDR3 DNA reads as TGTGCCAGCAGTACCCGACTAGCGGGAGCCGGTGAGCAGTTCTTC.

The rearrangement uses TRBV20-1 and TRBJ2-1, with 8 nucleotides matching TRBD1. Germline V gene lookup returns CDR1 DFQATT and CDR2 SNEGSKA (reference sequence). The CDR3 consists of 13 residues. Germline trimming cut 5 bases from V and 7 bases from J; bases unmatched to any gene: 7. CDR3: CSADGQGRNEQFF. Here the CDR3 DNA reads TGCAGTGCTGACGGACAGGGCCGTAATGAGCAGTTCTTC.

CDR3 sequence reads: CASRITGENGYTF. As DNA, the CDR3 is TGTGCCAGCAGGATTACAGGGGAAAATGGCTACACCTTC. The V and J genes are TRBV11-2 and TRBJ1-2, with 7 bases aligning to TRBD1. V shed 6 bases and J 6 bases; nucleotides not matched to a gene: 7. The CDR3 has 13 amino acids. Per germline, CDR1 SGHAT and CDR2 FQNNGV.

The chain is built from TRBV20-1 and TRBJ2-3; maybe TRBD2 (5 bases). The CDR3 sequence is 15 residues long. The V gene lost 0 bases and the J gene lost 4 bases, with 14 bases spanning the gap. CDR1 and CDR2 from the germline V gene are DFQATT and SNEGSKA (reference sequence). CDR3 in DNA: TGCAGTGCTAGAGAACAGACTACGGAGGCAGATACGCAGTATTTT. Amino acids: CSAREQTTEADTQYF.

The chain employs TRBV11-2 and TRBJ1-1; TRBD1 is a possible D gene (6 bases). Germline V gene data show CDR1 as SGHAT and CDR2 as FQNNGV. The ends were cut back, 4 bases at V and 1 base at J, with 10 bases in the middle. CDR3 length equals 14 residues. The CDR3 here is CASSSWTENTEAFF. CDR3 sequence (DNA): TGTGCCAGCAGCTCCTGGACAGAGAACACTGAAGCTTTCTTT.

The V and J genes are TRBV7-2 and TRBJ2-7, with 7 bases fitting TRBD1. With V trimmed by 5 bases and J by 4 bases, 8 bases remained unmatched. The CDR3 extends over 14 amino acids. Germline assignment: CDR1 SGHTA and CDR2 FQGNSA. The chain's CDR3 is CASSRGQILYEQYF. CDR3 in DNA: TGTGCCAGCAGCCGGGGACAGATCCTTTACGAGCAGTACTTC.

V is TRBV6-1 and J is TRBJ2-1; 12 nucleotides line up with TRBD2. CDR1 MNHNS and CDR2 SASEGT come from the germline V gene. The CDR3 is made up of 13 amino acids. The J segment lost 6 bases and the V segment lost 6 bases, leaving 0 bases of the junction unmatched. This chain's CDR3 is CASRTSGGNEQFF. The CDR3 region has the DNA TGTGCCAGCAGGACTAGCGGGGGCAATGAGCAGTTCTTC.

The V and J genes are TRBV6-1 and TRBJ1-5; tentative D call: TRBD1 (5 bases). CDR1 and CDR2 from the germline V gene are MNHNS and SASEGT. CDR3 length: 16 amino acids. The ends were cut back, 3 bases at V and 2 bases at J, with 14 bases in the middle. The CDR3 nucleotides are TGTGCCAGCAGTGACGGACACGGACGTGGCAATCAGCCCCAGCATTTT. This translates into CASSDGHGRGNQPQHF.

The V and J genes are TRBV15 and TRBJ1-1; weak D call: TRBD1 (5 bases). CDR1 is LNHNV and CDR2 is YYDKDF in the germline V gene (reference sequence). V gave up 2 bases and J gave up 4 bases, with 14 bases separating them. The CDR3 is made up of 15 amino acids. The CDR3 sequence is CATSRPGGGSTEAFF. CDR3 nucleotide sequence: TGTGCCACCAGCAGACCCGGGGGGGGTAGCACTGAAGCTTTCTTT. The variable domain in full, with the rest retrieved from reference TRBV15 and TRBJ1-1, is DAMVIQNPRYQVTQFGKPVTLSCSQTLNHNVMYWYQQKSSQAPKLLFHYYDKDFNNEADTPDNFQSRRPNTSFCFLDIRSPGLGDTAMYLCATSRPGGGSTEAFFGQGTRLTVV.

The gene calls are TRBV18 and TRBJ1-5; possibly TRBD1 for D (6 bases). CDR3 length: 16 amino acids. CDR1 KGHSH and CDR2 LQKENI come from the germline V gene. With 0 bases removed from V and 4 bases from J, the gap between germline ends came to 13 bases. CDR3 sequence reads: CASSPPDGGGNQPQHF. The CDR3 nucleotides read TGTGCCAGCTCACCACCGGACGGGGGCGGAAATCAGCCCCAGCATTTT.

Worth noting for this clonotype: Germline is not matched at one junction end, which may reflect a read error. This chain joins TRBV4-2 and TRBJ1-5, with 8 bases lining up with TRBD1. CDR3 length: 15 residues. The germline V gene has CDR1 LGHNA and CDR2 YNFKEQ. CDR3: CASSQDAGGKQPQHF. CDR3 DNA sequence: TGTGCCAGCAGCCAAGATGCAGGGGGCAAGCAGCCCCAGCATTTT.

The chain employs TRBV19 and TRBJ2-1; no clear D. Trimming took 3 bases from V and 3 from J, leaving 3 bases between them. CDR1 is LNHDA, CDR2 SQIVND, per germline (reference sequence). This CDR3 spans 12 amino acids. The CDR3 sequence: CASSIGYNEQFF. The CDR3 coding sequence is TGTGCCAGTAGTATCGGCTACAATGAGCAGTTCTTC.

This chain connects TRBV29-1 to TRBJ2-1, with TRBD2 matching 12 bases. V was pared by 8 bases and J by 5 bases, with 7 bases of the junction left unmatched. The germline CDR1 and CDR2 sequences are SQVTM and ANQGSEA. CDR3 length: 14 amino acids. As DNA, the CDR3 is TGCAGCCAGCGCCTAGCGGGAGGGGACAATGAGCAGTTCTTC. Protein: CSQRLAGGDNEQFF.

The chain links TRBV20-1 to TRBJ2-1; tentative D call: TRBD2 (6 bases). The CDR3 runs to 13 residues. Germline CDR1 reads DFQATT; CDR2 reads SNEGSKA (reference sequence). The germline V and J ends were trimmed by 4 bases and 6 bases, with 13 bases remaining between them. CDR3 sequence: CSAKGLLPNEQFF. CDR3 nucleotides: TGCAGTGCTAAGGGACTTCTCCCCAATGAGCAGTTCTTC.

The chain uses TRBV2 and TRBJ2-2; TRBD1 is a possible D gene (5 bases). V dropped 3 bases and J dropped 4 bases, with 15 bases sitting between them. Germline lookup yields CDR1 SNHLY and CDR2 FYNNEI. The CDR3 extends over 16 amino acids. The CDR3 nucleotides read TGTGCCAGCAGTGAGAGCCAGGGCCCGAGCACCGGGGAGCTGTTTTTT. It encodes CASSESQGPSTGELFF.